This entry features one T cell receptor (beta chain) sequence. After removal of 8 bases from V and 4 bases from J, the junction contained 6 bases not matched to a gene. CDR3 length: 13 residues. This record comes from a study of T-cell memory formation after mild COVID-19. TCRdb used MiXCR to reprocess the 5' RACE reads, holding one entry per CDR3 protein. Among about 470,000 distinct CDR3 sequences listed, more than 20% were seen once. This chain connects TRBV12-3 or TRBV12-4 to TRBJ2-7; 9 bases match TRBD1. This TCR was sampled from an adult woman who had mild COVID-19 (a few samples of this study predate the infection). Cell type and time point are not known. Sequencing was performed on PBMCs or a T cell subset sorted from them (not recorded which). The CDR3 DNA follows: TGTGCCAGCGGAGGACAGGGGATTTACGAGCAGTACTTC. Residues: CASGGQGIYEQYF.